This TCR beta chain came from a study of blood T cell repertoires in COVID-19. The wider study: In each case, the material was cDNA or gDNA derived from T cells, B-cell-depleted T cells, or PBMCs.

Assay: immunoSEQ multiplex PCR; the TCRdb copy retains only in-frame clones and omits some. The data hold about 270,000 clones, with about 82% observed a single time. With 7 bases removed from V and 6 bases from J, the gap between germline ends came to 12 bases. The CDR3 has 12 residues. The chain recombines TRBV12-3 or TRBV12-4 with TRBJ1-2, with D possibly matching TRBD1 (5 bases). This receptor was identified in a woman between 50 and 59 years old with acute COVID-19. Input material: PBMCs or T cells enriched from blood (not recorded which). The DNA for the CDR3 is TGTGCCAGCAAGGGGCAGGGTGATGGCTACACCTTC. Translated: CASKGQGDGYTF.